This T cell receptor beta chain emerged from a study of blood T cells in healthy people across ages. The CDR3 sequence is 14 residues long. The germline V gene has CDR1 DFQATT and CDR2 SNEGSKA (reference sequence). Trimming stripped 1 base from V and 2 bases from J, with 12 bases between. On this clonotype: The target antigen is unknown.

Study-wide results and limits: Possibly confounding the expanded clonotype changes was the fact that donor CMV status was unknown. Unsorted PBMCs ruled out conclusive naive versus antigen-experienced comparison.

Alongside a J-beta primer mix, a sample-barcoded 5' primer served in a second PCR lasting roughly 7 to 11 cycles. TCRdb reanalysed the 5' RACE reads using MiXCR and keeps one entry per CDR3 protein. The sample consists of fewer than 2,000,000 distinct CDR3 sequences, about two fifths of them appearing once. Sequencing was performed on blood. This TCR was recovered from a human donor in good health. This chain connects TRBV20-1 to TRBJ2-7; TRBD2 is a possible D gene (5 bases). The DNA for the CDR3 is TGCAGTGCTAGAGGTCCGCGGGTGCCCTACGAGCAGTACTTC. Encoded protein: CSARGPRVPYEQYF.